One T cell receptor (beta chain) is described in this entry. Its antigen is unknown. The CDR3 totals 14 residues. V was pared by 9 bases and J by 9 bases, with 9 bases of the junction left unmatched. Germline-derived CDR1 and CDR2 are LNHDA and SQIVND (reference sequence). The sample originates from a study of T cell responses to AZD1222 COVID-19 vaccine. Profiling relied on immunoSEQ multiplex PCR, and the TCRdb table lists in-frame clones only, not all of them. The repertoire includes 55,000 to 90,000 clones, 84% of them detected once, and around 9.8% sits in the top ten. Findings and limits, study-wide: Per reports, nearly half of all spike-specific TCRs target regions that are unmutated in variants. There were mostly white British donors and more females than males, and clonal diversity was possibly underestimated. Repertoires were obtained solely post-peak T cell response. Just five to seven people given AZD1222 tested seropositive at baseline.

Material: peripheral blood, obtained on day 0 of AZD1222 vaccination. This chain uses TRBV19 with TRBJ1-6; 9 bases line up with TRBD1. The origin of this receptor is an adult in good health. The CDR3 is CASRSGTGPSPLHF. The CDR3 DNA reads as TGTGCCAGCCGGTCCGGGACAGGGCCTTCACCCCTCCACTTT.